The T cell receptor beta chain under discussion was sequenced for a study of response to subunit inactivated influenza vaccine. TCRdb re-analysed the RT-PCR reads in MiXCR, keeping a single row per CDR3 protein. The sample contains a few hundred thousand distinct CDR3 sequences, around a fifth of which appear only once. This clonotype occurred many times. This TCR came from a man aged 50 to 69 who received an inactivated influenza vaccine. Sample: PBMCs from blood, taken less than 22 months after vaccination.

The CDR3 sequence: CASSYSRTGGVEAFF. For the CDR3, the DNA is TGTGCCAGCAGTTACTCGAGGACAGGGGGAGTTGAAGCTTTCTTT. This chain connects TRBV6-5 to TRBJ1-1; TRBD1 matches at 10 bases. V was pared by 0 bases and J by 7 bases, with 5 bases of the junction left unmatched. This CDR3 has 15 amino acids. CDR1 and CDR2 from the germline V gene are MNHEY and SVGAGI.